This entry lists 14 T cell receptor beta chains sequenced from one sample in a study of blood T cell repertoires in COVID-19. The repertoire was sequenced with immunoSEQ multiplex PCR; TCRdb's copy has only in-frame clones and lacks some. Of a few hundred thousand clones in the sample, roughly 80% were seen once. The sequenced sample consisted of PBMCs or T cells enriched from blood (not recorded which). The receptors here all came from a woman aged 50 to 60 who had recovered from COVID-19.

The chain recombines TRBV7-9 with TRBJ1-2; 7 nucleotides align to TRBD1. After removal of 5 bases from V and 6 bases from J, the junction contained 6 bases not matched to a gene. The CDR3 totals 13 residues. Per germline, CDR1 SEHNR and CDR2 FQNEAQ (reference sequence). In DNA, the CDR3 is TGTGCCAGCAGCCAGACAGGGACGGATGGCTACACCTTC. Translation gives CASSQTGTDGYTF.

The genes are TRBV7-2 and TRBJ2-2, with 11 bases aligning to TRBD2. V lost 1 base to trimming and J lost 5 bases; unmatched junction nucleotides: 3. This CDR3 region has 16 residues. Germline V CDR1 and CDR2: SGHTA, FQGNSA. CDR3 protein: CASSLGLAGSTGELFF. The CDR3 DNA follows: TGTGCCAGCAGCTTAGGACTAGCGGGATCAACCGGGGAGCTGTTTTTT.

The genes are TRBV30 and TRBJ1-2; D may be TRBD1 (5 bases). Trimming left V 6 bases short and J 7 bases short, with 15 bases between. The CDR3 runs to 12 residues. The germline CDR1 and CDR2 sequences are GTSNPN and SVGIG (reference sequence). The CDR3 region has the DNA TGTGCCTGCCCTTGGAGCGGGGGTGGCTACACCTTC. Translating gives CACPWSGGGYTF.

Concerning this clone: Other nucleotide sequences in the sample specify the same CDR3. V is TRBV19 and J is TRBJ2-3; tentatively, D is TRBD2 (6 bases). This CDR3 has 15 residues. V lost 3 bases and J lost 1, with 11 bases in between. Germline V lookup: CDR1 LNHDA, CDR2 SQIVND (reference sequence). CDR3 in DNA: TGTGCCAGTAGTATTCTAACGGGGGGCACAGATACGCAGTATTTT. It is translated as CASSILTGGTDTQYF. Full variable domain (missing parts from reference TRBV19 and TRBJ2-3): DGGITQSPKYLFRKEGQNVTLSCEQNLNHDAMYWYRQDPGQGLRLIYYSQIVNDFQKGDIAEGYSVSREKKESFPLTVTSAQKNPTAFYLCASSILTGGTDTQYFGPGTRLTVL.

This chain joins TRBV10-3 and TRBJ2-3; tentatively, D is TRBD2 (6 bases). Trimming pared 3 bases from V and 0 bases from J, leaving 22 bases between. Germline V CDR1 and CDR2: ENHRY, SYGVKD. The CDR3 runs to 19 residues. The CDR3 DNA reads TGTGCCATCAGTGATAAAGTTTCGGACGGGGGTTCTAGCACAGATACGCAGTATTTT. Amino acids: CAISDKVSDGGSSTDTQYF.

The chain joins TRBV5-4 to TRBJ2-2; D possibly corresponds to TRBD2 (7 bases). This CDR3 spans 17 amino acids. With 2 bases removed from V and 3 bases from J, the gap between germline ends came to 17 bases. The V gene's germline CDR1 is SGHNT and CDR2 YYREEE (reference sequence). Here the CDR3 DNA reads TGTGCCAGCAGCTTCGGCTCGGGGGGCCGTCACACCGGGGAGCTGTTTTTT. It is translated as CASSFGSGGRHTGELFF.

This clone was seen more than once but under ten times. The chain is built from TRBV19 and TRBJ1-3; possibly TRBD1 for D (5 bases). V was cut by 3 bases and J by 4 bases, with 13 bases left in between. This CDR3 spans 15 amino acids. Germline V gene sequence: CDR1 LNHDA, CDR2 SQIVND (reference sequence). The CDR3 nucleotides are TGTGCCAGTAGTATTGCCAGGGCTCTGGGAAACACCATATATTTT. Translated, it gives CASSIARALGNTIYF.

The chain combines TRBV13 with TRBJ2-7; TRBD1 is a possible D gene (6 bases). The germline V gene has CDR1 PRHDT and CDR2 FYEKMQ (reference sequence). This CDR3 is built from 14 residues. V gave up 5 bases and J gave up 1 base, with 12 bases separating them. This CDR3 is CASSPIGQSYEQYF. CDR3 nucleotide sequence: TGTGCCAGCAGCCCGATCGGACAGTCCTACGAGCAGTACTTC.

The V call is TRBV30, the J call TRBJ2-5, with 8 bases that match TRBD2. The junction had 7 bases not matched to a gene; V was cut back by 2 bases and J by 5 bases. Germline CDR1 reads GTSNPN; CDR2 reads SVGIG (reference sequence). This CDR3 spans 14 amino acids. Here the CDR3 DNA reads TGTGCCTGGAGTAGGTTACGGGGGGGGGAGACCCAGTACTTC. As protein: CAWSRLRGGETQYF.

This chain links TRBV11-3 with TRBJ2-5; 9 nucleotides match TRBD2. Trimming removed 1 base from V and 4 bases from J; junction bases left unmatched: 7. This CDR3 has 16 amino acids. Germline CDR1 and CDR2: SGHNT and YENEEA. The chain's CDR3 is CASSLGVAGGRETQYF. The CDR3 DNA sequence: TGTGCCAGCAGCTTAGGGGTGGCGGGGGGGCGAGAGACCCAGTACTTC.

J is TRBJ1-3 and V is TRBV30; D uncertain. Germline-derived CDR1 and CDR2 are GTSNPN and SVGIG (reference sequence). V was clipped by 4 bases and J by 0 bases, with 10 bases between them. This CDR3 comprises 14 residues. Here the CDR3 reads CAWMPVRSGNTIYF. The DNA of the CDR3 is TGTGCCTGGATGCCAGTCCGCTCTGGAAACACCATATATTTT. The variable domain in full, completed from reference TRBV30 and TRBJ1-3, reads SQTIHQWPATLVQPVGSPLSLECTVEGTSNPNLYWYRQAAGRGLQLLFYSVGIGQISSEVPQNLSASRPQDRQFILSSKKLLLSDSGFYLCAWMPVRSGNTIYFGEGSWLTVV.

J is TRBJ2-3 and V is TRBV6-2 or TRBV6-3; D remains ambiguous. The V end was cut by 5 bases, the J end by 10 bases, with 13 bases between. Germline V gene lookup returns CDR1 MNHEY and CDR2 SVGEGT. This CDR3 has 12 residues. CDR3 DNA sequence: TGTGCCAGCAGTGCCACCATCGCGGCGCAGTATTTT. Translation gives CASSATIAAQYF.

This clone was observed once. The chain recombines TRBV19 with TRBJ1-5; weak D call: TRBD1 (6 bases). CDR3 length equals 15 residues. Germline V lookup: CDR1 LNHDA, CDR2 SQIVND (reference sequence). V dropped 6 bases and J dropped 0 bases, with 12 bases sitting between them. CDR3 protein: CASRTGHTSNQPQHF. DNA of the CDR3: TGTGCCAGTAGGACGGGACATACTAGCAATCAGCCCCAGCATTTT.

Remarks on this clone: Germline and junction disagree at one end, which may indicate a read error. The chain links TRBV2 to TRBJ1-2; weak D call: TRBD1 (5 bases). The CDR3 is 10 amino acids. CDR1 is SNHLY, CDR2 FYNNEI, per germline. Written as DNA, the CDR3 is TGTGCCAGCATGGGGGGGGATTCTCGCTTC. This codes for CASMGGDSRF.